One sample yielded the 23 T cell receptor beta chains listed below, sequenced in a study of blood T cell repertoires in COVID-19. Clones were sequenced by immunoSEQ multiplex PCR, and TCRdb holds only the in-frame ones, with some missing. The sample has approximately 49,000 clones, roughly 82% seen once. The sequencing input was peripheral blood. All receptors derive from a woman aged 55-69 years with acute or convalescent COVID-19.

This clone was seen only once. V usage is TRBV4-2 and J usage is TRBJ1-4; 8 bases fit TRBD1. From germline, CDR1 is LGHNA and CDR2 YNFKEQ. The CDR3 sequence is 16 residues long. The J segment lost 1 base and the V segment lost 0 bases, leaving 1 base of the junction unmatched. The CDR3 spells CASSQDDRGTNEKLFF. The CDR3 DNA reads TGTGCCAGCAGCCAAGACGACAGGGGAACTAATGAAAAACTGTTTTTT.

The rearrangement joins TRBV10-1 to TRBJ1-2; D is perhaps TRBD1 (5 bases). The germline CDR1 and CDR2 sequences are WNHNN and SYGVQD (reference sequence). Trimming shortened V by 3 bases and J by 8 bases, and 13 bases separated the two germline ends. The CDR3 runs to 13 residues. CDR3 protein: CASSDDSGRGYTF. The CDR3, as DNA: TGCGCCAGCAGTGACGACAGCGGGAGAGGCTACACCTTC.

The chain's CDR3 is CASSEELAGGYGYTF. As DNA, the CDR3 is TGTGCCAGCAGTGAAGAACTGGCAGGGGGCTATGGCTACACCTTC. The V gene is TRBV6-1, the J gene TRBJ1-2, with 7 bases that match TRBD1. The CDR3 has 15 residues. Germline V CDR1 and CDR2: MNHNS, SASEGT. V lost 1 base and J lost 4; bases outside the gene matches: 6.

This clone appeared a few times. The final CDR3 position lacks the conserved phenylalanine or tryptophan, pointing to a likely read error. The DNA is omitted, as the CDR3 cannot be located on it reliably, and the CDR3 follows TCRdb's listing. V usage is TRBV20-1 and J usage is TRBJ1-6; the table's D call of TRBD1 was not tested on the DNA. Per germline, CDR1 DFQATT and CDR2 SNEGSKA (reference sequence). Termini included, the CDR3 measures 11 amino acids. CDR3: CSARGGSLWKT.

The chain is built from TRBV7-2 and TRBJ2-3; 11 bases agree with TRBD2. The CDR3 totals 16 residues. Germline assignment: CDR1 SGHTA and CDR2 FQGNSA. V shed 5 bases and J 1 base; nucleotides not matched to a gene: 5. This CDR3 is CASSPTSGIGTDTQYF. CDR3 nucleotide sequence: TGTGCCAGCAGCCCGACTAGCGGGATAGGCACAGATACGCAGTATTTT.

The chain combines TRBV24-1 with TRBJ2-5; D is perhaps TRBD1 (5 bases). The CDR3 runs 16 residues. Germline V gives CDR1 KGHDR, CDR2 SFDVKD. V lost 4 bases, J lost 5 bases, and 19 bases lay in between. CDR3 in amino acids: CATSERQYPGAETQYF. DNA of the CDR3: TGTGCCACCAGTGAACGACAGTACCCAGGAGCGGAGACCCAGTACTTC.

V and J are TRBV13 and TRBJ2-7; the D is unclear. This CDR3 comprises 14 residues. Trimming cost V 6 bases and J 3 bases, with 15 bases left between them. CDR1 PRHDT and CDR2 FYEKMQ come from the germline V gene (reference sequence). The CDR3 loop is CASSSRSMSYEQYF. The CDR3 DNA follows: TGTGCCAGCAGTTCCCGATCTATGAGCTACGAGCAGTACTTC.

This chain uses TRBV6-5 with TRBJ1-5; 7 nucleotides agree with TRBD1. The germline CDR1 and CDR2 sequences are MNHEY and SVGAGI. The CDR3 runs 14 residues. The junction had 13 bases not matched to a gene; V was cut back by 5 bases and J by 12 bases. The chain's CDR3 is CASSRDSQIRSQHF. For the CDR3, the DNA is TGTGCCAGCAGTCGGGACAGCCAGATCAGAAGCCAGCATTTT.

The CDR3 region is CASSPRGIAEAFF. The CDR3 nucleotides read TGTGCCAGCAGTCCCAGGGGGATCGCTGAAGCTTTCTTT. The J gene is TRBJ1-1, the V gene TRBV11-3; the match to TRBD1 covers 7 bases. CDR3 size: 13 residues. V lost 6 bases and J lost 6; bases outside the gene matches: 7. Looked up from germline, CDR1 is SGHNT and CDR2 is YENEEA.

V and J are TRBV11-3 and TRBJ2-1; D possibly corresponds to TRBD2 (6 bases). CDR3 length equals 15 residues. Germline V gives CDR1 SGHNT, CDR2 YENEEA. Trimming cost V 1 base and J 2 bases, with 9 bases left between them. Here the CDR3 reads CASSLGGVPYNEQFF. CDR3 coding DNA: TGTGCCAGCAGCTTAGGGGGGGTCCCCTACAATGAGCAGTTCTTC.

V and J are TRBV24-1 and TRBJ2-5, with D possibly matching TRBD2 (6 bases). The CDR3 covers 16 residues. Trimming removed 4 bases at V and 2 bases at J, with 16 bases between. Germline V CDR1 and CDR2: KGHDR, SFDVKD. The CDR3 is CATSDPQAGRQETQYF. DNA for the CDR3: TGTGCCACCAGTGACCCACAGGCGGGGCGGCAAGAGACCCAGTACTTC.

This chain links TRBV10-3 with TRBJ2-7, with D possibly TRBD1 on 5 matching bases. Germline V lookup: CDR1 ENHRY, CDR2 SYGVKD. The CDR3 covers 17 residues. Trimming shortened V by 4 bases and J by 2 bases, and 21 bases separated the two germline ends. DNA for the CDR3: TGTGCCATCAGTGGAAAGCCCTCCCTTACAGGAGCCTACGAGCAGTACTTC. It translates to CAISGKPSLTGAYEQYF.

The V and J genes are TRBV5-5 and TRBJ1-1, with 10 bases identical to TRBD1. The CDR3 loop spans 15 amino acids. Germline CDR1 reads SGHKS; CDR2 reads YYEKEE (reference sequence). The ends lost 3 bases at V and 1 base at J; junction bases unmatched: 3. The CDR3 region is CASSWGQGKNTEAFF. DNA of the CDR3: TGTGCCAGCAGCTGGGGACAGGGGAAGAACACTGAAGCTTTCTTT. Full variable domain (rest looked up from reference TRBV5-5 and TRBJ1-1): DAGVTQSPTHLIKTRGQQVTLRCSPISGHKSVSWYQQVLGQGPQFIFQYYEKEERGRGNFPDRFSARQFPNYSSELNVNALLLGDSALYLCASSWGQGKNTEAFFGQGTRLTVV.

This clone has a single count. The V call is TRBV18, the J call TRBJ2-1, with 8 nucleotides matching TRBD2. The CDR3 extends over 16 amino acids. Germline V gene data show CDR1 as KGHSH and CDR2 as LQKENI. V lost 0 bases and J lost 8; bases outside the gene matches: 9. DNA of the CDR3: TGTGCCAGCTCACCACCCGGGACTAGGCCTCCCGATGAGCAGTTCTTC. Its translation is CASSPPGTRPPDEQFF.

J is TRBJ1-5 and V is TRBV7-2, with D perhaps matching TRBD1 (5 bases). Germline V gives CDR1 SGHTA, CDR2 FQGNSA. The CDR3 spans 14 residues. The V end lost 5 bases, the J end lost 5 bases, and 13 bases lay between the germline ends. The CDR3 sequence: CASSSQRGDQPQHF. CDR3 DNA: TGTGCCAGCAGCAGCCAGCGGGGGGATCAGCCCCAGCATTTT.

The chain has TRBV6-5 and TRBJ2-3, with 9 bases fitting TRBD2. CDR1 MNHEY and CDR2 SVGAGI come from the germline V gene. This CDR3 has 15 amino acids. V was pared by 5 bases and J by 3 bases, with 6 bases of the junction left unmatched. This CDR3 is CASSLSGGKTDTQYF. Here the CDR3 DNA reads TGTGCCAGCAGTCTTAGCGGGGGAAAGACAGATACGCAGTATTTT.

This clone was seen once. The chain is built from TRBV6-6 and TRBJ1-1; no clear D gene. The CDR3 has 13 amino acids. In germline, CDR1 is MNHNY, CDR2 SVGAGI (reference sequence). The V and J ends lost 4 bases and 6 bases respectively, with 12 bases between them. The DNA for the CDR3 is TGTGCCAGCAGTTTCGGTCGGGGTTCTGAAGCTTTCTTT. Its translation: CASSFGRGSEAFF.

The J gene is TRBJ1-6, the V gene TRBV30; 7 bases match TRBD1. CDR1 GTSNPN and CDR2 SVGIG come from the germline V gene (reference sequence). The CDR3 runs 13 residues. The J segment lost 10 bases and the V segment lost 1 base, leaving 4 bases of the junction unmatched. Here the CDR3 DNA reads TGTGCCTGGAGTGGAGGGGGCCGATCACCCCTCCACTTT. Its translation: CAWSGGGRSPLHF.

This chain uses TRBV28 with TRBJ1-5; D is possibly TRBD1 (5 bases). The CDR3 extends over 14 amino acids. Per germline, CDR1 MDHEN and CDR2 SYDVKM. V was cut by 6 bases and J by 0 bases, with 9 bases left in between. This CDR3 reads CASRGQGSNQPQHF. CDR3 DNA: TGTGCCAGCAGGGGGCAGGGTAGCAATCAGCCCCAGCATTTT.

The rearrangement links TRBV3-1 (or the pseudogene TRBV3-2) to TRBJ1-6, with 7 positions matching TRBD1. This CDR3 contains 16 residues. Germline values: CDR1 LGHDT, CDR2 YNNKEL (reference sequence). The ends lost 4 bases at V and 4 bases at J; junction bases unmatched: 7. CDR3 residues: CASSPHRTGYNSPLHF. The DNA of the CDR3 is TGTGCCAGCAGCCCCCACCGGACAGGTTATAATTCACCCCTCCACTTT.

The V gene is TRBV5-4, the J gene TRBJ1-1; D perhaps matches TRBD1 (5 bases). The V gene lost 3 bases and the J gene lost 4 bases, with 10 bases spanning the gap. The CDR3 extends over 13 amino acids. In germline, CDR1 is SGHNT, CDR2 YYREEE (reference sequence). The CDR3 here is CASSSRVGTEAFF. The CDR3 DNA sequence: TGTGCCAGCAGCTCCAGGGTCGGCACTGAAGCTTTCTTT.

This clone has only a few counts. This sequence joins TRBV6-4 and TRBJ2-2, with TRBD1 matching over 8 bases. This CDR3 contains 13 residues. The V gene end was trimmed by 8 bases and the J gene end by 4 bases; junction bases not matched to a gene: 3. Germline CDR1 is MRHNA and CDR2 is SNTAGT. In DNA form, the CDR3 reads TGTGCCAGCCGTACAGGGGGCACCGGGGAGCTGTTTTTT. It codes for CASRTGGTGELFF.

This clone was detected only once. The chain is built from TRBV3-1 (or the pseudogene TRBV3-2) and TRBJ1-6; D ambiguous. The ends were cut back, 3 bases at V and 10 bases at J, with 16 bases in the middle. Germline CDR1 LGHDT, CDR2 YNNKEL (reference sequence). The CDR3 has 15 residues. The CDR3 reads CASSQEDPSGSPLHF. In DNA, the CDR3 is TGTGCCAGCAGCCAGGAGGACCCCTCGGGATCACCCCTCCACTTT.